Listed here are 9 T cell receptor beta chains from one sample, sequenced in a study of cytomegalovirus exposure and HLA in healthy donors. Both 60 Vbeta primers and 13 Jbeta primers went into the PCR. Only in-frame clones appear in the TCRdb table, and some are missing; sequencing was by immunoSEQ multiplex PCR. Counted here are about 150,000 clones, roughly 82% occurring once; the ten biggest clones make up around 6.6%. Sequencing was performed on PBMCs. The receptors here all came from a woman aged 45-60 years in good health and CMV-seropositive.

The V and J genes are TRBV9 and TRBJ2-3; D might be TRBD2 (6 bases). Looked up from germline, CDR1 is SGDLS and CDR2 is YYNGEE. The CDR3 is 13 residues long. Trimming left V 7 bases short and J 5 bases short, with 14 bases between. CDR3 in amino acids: CASSGAPRDTQYF. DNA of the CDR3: TGTGCCAGCTCGGGAGCCCCGAGAGATACGCAGTATTTT.

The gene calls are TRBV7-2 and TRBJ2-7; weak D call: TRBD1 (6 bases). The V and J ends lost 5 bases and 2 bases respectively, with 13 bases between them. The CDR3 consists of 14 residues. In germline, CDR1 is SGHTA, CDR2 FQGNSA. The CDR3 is CASSPRQAPYEQYF. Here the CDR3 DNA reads TGTGCCAGCAGCCCCCGACAGGCCCCCTACGAGCAGTACTTC.

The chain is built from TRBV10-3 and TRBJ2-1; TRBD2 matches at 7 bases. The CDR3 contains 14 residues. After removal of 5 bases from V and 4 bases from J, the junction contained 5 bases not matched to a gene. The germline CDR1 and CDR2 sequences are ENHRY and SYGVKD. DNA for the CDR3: TGTGCCATCAGTAGTGGGGGGGGGTACAATGAGCAGTTCTTC. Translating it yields CAISSGGGYNEQFF.

The CDR3 sequence is CASSPSVSYGYTF. CDR3 coding DNA: TGTGCCAGCAGTCCCAGTGTTTCCTATGGCTACACCTTC. The gene calls are TRBV27 and TRBJ1-2; D unclear. V lost 5 bases to trimming and J lost 4 bases, with 11 bases between them. The CDR3 has 13 residues. The V gene's germline CDR1 is MNHEY and CDR2 SMNVEV (reference sequence).

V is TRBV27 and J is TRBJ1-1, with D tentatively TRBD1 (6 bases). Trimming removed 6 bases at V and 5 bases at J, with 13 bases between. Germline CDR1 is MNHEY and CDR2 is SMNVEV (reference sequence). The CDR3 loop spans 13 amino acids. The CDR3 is CASSYKDRTEAFF. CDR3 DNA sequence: TGTGCCAGCAGCTATAAGGACAGAACTGAAGCTTTCTTT.

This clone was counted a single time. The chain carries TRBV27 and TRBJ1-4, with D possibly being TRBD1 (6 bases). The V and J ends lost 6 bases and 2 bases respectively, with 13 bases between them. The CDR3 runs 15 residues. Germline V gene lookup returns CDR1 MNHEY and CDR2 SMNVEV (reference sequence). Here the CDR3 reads CASRGGLATNEKLFF. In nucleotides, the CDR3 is TGTGCCAGCAGGGGGGGGCTAGCGACTAATGAAAAACTGTTTTTT.

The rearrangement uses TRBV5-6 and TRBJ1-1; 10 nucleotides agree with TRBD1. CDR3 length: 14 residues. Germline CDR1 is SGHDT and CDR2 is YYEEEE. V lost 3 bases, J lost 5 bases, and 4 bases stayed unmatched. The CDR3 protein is CASSWGTGVTEAFF. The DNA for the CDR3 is TGTGCCAGCAGCTGGGGGACAGGGGTGACTGAAGCTTTCTTT.

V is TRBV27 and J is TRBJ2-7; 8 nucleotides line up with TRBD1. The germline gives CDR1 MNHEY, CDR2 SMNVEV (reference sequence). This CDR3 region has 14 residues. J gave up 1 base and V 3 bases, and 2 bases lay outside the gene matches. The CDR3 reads CASSLGQESYEQYF. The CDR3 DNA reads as TGTGCCAGCAGTTTGGGACAGGAGTCCTACGAGCAGTACTTC.

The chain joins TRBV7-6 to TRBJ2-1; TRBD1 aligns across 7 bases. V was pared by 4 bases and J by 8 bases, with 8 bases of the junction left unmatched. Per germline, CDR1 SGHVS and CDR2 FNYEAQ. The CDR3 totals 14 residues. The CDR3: CASSSRQGGDEQFF. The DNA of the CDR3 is TGTGCCAGCAGCTCGAGACAGGGTGGTGATGAGCAGTTCTTC.